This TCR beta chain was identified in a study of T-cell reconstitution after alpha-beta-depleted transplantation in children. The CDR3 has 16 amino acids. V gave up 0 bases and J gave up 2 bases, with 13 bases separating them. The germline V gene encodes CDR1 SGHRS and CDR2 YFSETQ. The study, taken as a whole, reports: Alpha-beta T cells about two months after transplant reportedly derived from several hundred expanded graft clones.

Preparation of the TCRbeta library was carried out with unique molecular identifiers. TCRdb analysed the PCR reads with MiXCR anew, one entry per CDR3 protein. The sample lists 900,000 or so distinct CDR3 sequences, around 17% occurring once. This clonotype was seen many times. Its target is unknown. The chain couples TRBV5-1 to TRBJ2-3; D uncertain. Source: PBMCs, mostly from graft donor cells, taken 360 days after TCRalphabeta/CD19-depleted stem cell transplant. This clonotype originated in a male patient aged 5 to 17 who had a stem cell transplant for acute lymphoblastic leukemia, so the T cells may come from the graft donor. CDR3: CASSLGTPEHTDTQYF. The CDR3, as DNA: TGCGCCAGCAGCTTGGGGACCCCTGAACACACAGATACGCAGTATTTT.